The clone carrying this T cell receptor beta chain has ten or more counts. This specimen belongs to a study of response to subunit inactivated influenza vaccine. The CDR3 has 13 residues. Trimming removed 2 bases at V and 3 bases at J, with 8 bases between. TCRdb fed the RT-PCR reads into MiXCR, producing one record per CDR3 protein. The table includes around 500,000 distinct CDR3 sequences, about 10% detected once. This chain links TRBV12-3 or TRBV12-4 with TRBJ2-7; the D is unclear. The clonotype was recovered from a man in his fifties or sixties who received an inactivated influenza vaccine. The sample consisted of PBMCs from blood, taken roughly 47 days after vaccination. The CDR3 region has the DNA TGTGCCAGCAGTTTAACGGCTGACTACGAGCAGTACTTC. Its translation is CASSLTADYEQYF.